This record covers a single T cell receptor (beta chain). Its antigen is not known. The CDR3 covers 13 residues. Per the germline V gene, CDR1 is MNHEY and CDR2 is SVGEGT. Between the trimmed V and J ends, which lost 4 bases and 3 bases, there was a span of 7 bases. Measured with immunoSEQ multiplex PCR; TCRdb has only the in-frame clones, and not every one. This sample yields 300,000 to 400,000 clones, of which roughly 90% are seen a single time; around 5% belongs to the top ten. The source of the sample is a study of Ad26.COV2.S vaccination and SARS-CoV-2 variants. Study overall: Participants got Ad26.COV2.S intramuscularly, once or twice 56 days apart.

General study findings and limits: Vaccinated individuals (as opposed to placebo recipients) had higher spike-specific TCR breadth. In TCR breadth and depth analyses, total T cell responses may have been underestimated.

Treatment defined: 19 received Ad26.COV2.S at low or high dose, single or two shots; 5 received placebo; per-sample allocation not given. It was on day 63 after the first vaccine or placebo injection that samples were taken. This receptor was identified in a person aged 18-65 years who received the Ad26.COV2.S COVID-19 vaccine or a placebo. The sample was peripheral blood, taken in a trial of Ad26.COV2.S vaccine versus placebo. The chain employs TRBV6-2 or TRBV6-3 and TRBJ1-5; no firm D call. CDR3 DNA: TGTGCCAGCAGTTTTTCGGACAATCAGCCCCAGCATTTT. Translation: CASSFSDNQPQHF.